What follows describes a single T cell receptor beta chain. The antigen is undetermined. The data belong to a study of cytomegalovirus exposure and HLA in healthy donors. Study-level points and caveats: Among TCR beta chains, those listed as cytomegalovirus-associated numbered roughly 150. The dataset shows that most TCR sequences were rare, while some public TCRs occurred in many donors.

V dropped 3 bases and J dropped 5; count of bases not matched to a gene: 9. This CDR3 contains 17 residues. CDR1 is SGHNT and CDR2 is YENEEA in the germline V gene. Produced via immunoSEQ multiplex PCR; TCRdb's table is partial and in-frame only. The sample has 240,000 or so clones; 70% to 90% are singletons. The specimen was PBMCs. This clonotype was sampled from a woman aged 25 to 45 in good health and CMV-seropositive. The rearrangement links TRBV11-3 to TRBJ2-5; 13 bases match TRBD2. CDR3 sequence (DNA): TGTGCCAGCAGCTTTCGTGGGACTAGCGGGAAAGGGGAGACCCAGTACTTC. This translates into CASSFRGTSGKGETQYF. The variable domain in full, with the rest retrieved from reference TRBV11-3 and TRBJ2-5, is EAGVVQSPRYKIIEKKQPVAFWCNPISGHNTLYWYLQNLGQGPELLIRYENEEAVDDSQLPKDRFSAERLKGVDSTLKIQPAELGDSAVYLCASSFRGTSGKGETQYFGPGTRLLVL.